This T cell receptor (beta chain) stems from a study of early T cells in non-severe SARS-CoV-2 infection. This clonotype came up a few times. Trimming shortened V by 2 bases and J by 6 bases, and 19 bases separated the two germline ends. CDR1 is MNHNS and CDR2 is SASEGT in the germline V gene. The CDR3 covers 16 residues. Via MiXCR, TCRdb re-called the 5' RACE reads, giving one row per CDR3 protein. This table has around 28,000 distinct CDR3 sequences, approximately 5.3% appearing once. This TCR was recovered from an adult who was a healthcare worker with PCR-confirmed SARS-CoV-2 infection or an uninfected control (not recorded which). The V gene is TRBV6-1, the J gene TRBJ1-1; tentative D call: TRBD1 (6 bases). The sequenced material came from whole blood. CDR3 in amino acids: CASSETVGTPNAEAFF. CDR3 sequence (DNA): TGTGCCAGCAGTGAAACAGTGGGGACACCCAATGCTGAAGCTTTCTTT.